This T cell receptor (beta chain) was identified in a study of CD8 T cells in Susac syndrome. CD8+ and CD4+ T cells taken from blood had their TCR beta sequenced. The multiple sclerosis control group consisted of treatment-naive patients whose relapsing-remitting disease, which was either stable or active, fulfilled revised McDonald criteria. Negative isolation yielded CD8+ and CD4+ T cells; FACS enriched TEMRA cells. With random hexamers, reverse transcription was performed on about 0.5 to 1 ug of RNA. An immunoSEQ multiplex PCR amplified TCR beta CDR3 over 54 Vbeta and 13 Jbeta. MiXCR, applied by TCRdb to the immunoSEQ multiplex PCR reads, yields one record per CDR3 protein. Here the sample spans about 300,000 distinct CDR3 sequences, about nine tenths being singletons. Losses at the gene ends were 2 bases for V and 5 bases for J; bases not matched to a gene: 5. This CDR3 spans 14 amino acids. Germline values: CDR1 SGHRS, CDR2 YFSETQ.

This receptor was obtained from a human donor with multiple sclerosis. V gene TRBV5-1 combines with J gene TRBJ2-7; TRBD1 matches 9 bases. Sequencing was carried out using CD8+ T cells from PBMCs. The CDR3 is CASSFGTGQDEQYF. The CDR3 DNA sequence: TGCGCCAGCAGCTTTGGGACAGGGCAGGACGAGCAGTACTTC.